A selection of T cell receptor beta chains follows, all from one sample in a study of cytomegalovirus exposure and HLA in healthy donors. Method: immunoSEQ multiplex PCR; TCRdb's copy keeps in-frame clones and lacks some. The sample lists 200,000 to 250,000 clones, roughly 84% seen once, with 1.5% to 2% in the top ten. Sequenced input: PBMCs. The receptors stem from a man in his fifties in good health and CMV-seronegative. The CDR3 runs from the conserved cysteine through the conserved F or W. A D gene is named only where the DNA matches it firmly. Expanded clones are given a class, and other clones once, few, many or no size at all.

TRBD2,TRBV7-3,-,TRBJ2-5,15,CASSPLAGGMETQYF,TGTGCCAGCAGCCCACTAGCGGGAGGCATGGAGACCCAGTACTTC
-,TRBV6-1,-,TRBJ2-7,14,CATKQEGPGYEQYF,TGTGCCACAAAGCAGGAGGGCCCCGGCTACGAGCAGTACTTC
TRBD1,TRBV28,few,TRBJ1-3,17,CASRPGQGQRSGNTIYF,TGTGCCAGCAGGCCGGGACAGGGCCAACGCTCTGGAAACACCATATATTTT
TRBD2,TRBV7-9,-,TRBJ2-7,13,CASSSTSGLEQYF,TGTGCCAGCAGCTCGACTAGCGGGCTCGAGCAGTACTTC
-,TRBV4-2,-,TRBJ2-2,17,CASSQASLATNTGELFF,TGTGCCAGCAGCCAAGCTTCTCTAGCTACAAACACCGGGGAGCTGTTTTTT
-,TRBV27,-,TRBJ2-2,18,CASSSSASGRPQGGELFF,-
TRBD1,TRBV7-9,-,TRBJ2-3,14,CASSRQGSTDTQYF,TGTGCCAGCAGCCGACAGGGGTCCACAGATACGCAGTATTTT
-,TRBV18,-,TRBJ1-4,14,CASSGGTEGEKLFF,TGTGCCAGCTCAGGCGGGACGGAAGGAGAAAAACTGTTTTTT
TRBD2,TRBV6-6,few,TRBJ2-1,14,CASRRAGGRNEQFF,TGTGCCAGCAGACGAGCGGGAGGGCGCAATGAGCAGTTCTTC
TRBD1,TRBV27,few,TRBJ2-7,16,CASSLFFGTVSYEQYF,TGTGCCAGCAGTTTATTTTTCGGGACAGTATCCTACGAGCAGTACTTC
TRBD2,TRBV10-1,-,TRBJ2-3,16,CASSESVAGGTDTQYF,TGCGCCAGCAGTGAGTCGGTAGCGGGAGGCACAGATACGCAGTATTTT
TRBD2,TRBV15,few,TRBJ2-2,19,CATSRDRDSGRVNTGELFF,TGTGCCACCAGCAGAGATAGGGATAGCGGGAGGGTGAACACCGGGGAGCTGTTTTTT
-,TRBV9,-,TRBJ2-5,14,CASSVGTYQETQYF,TGTGCCAGCAGCGTTGGCACGTACCAAGAGACCCAGTACTTC
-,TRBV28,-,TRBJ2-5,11,CASSLRETQYF,TGTGCCAGCAGTTTGAGAGAGACCCAGTACTTC
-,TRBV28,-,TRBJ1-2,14,CASSLLAVNYGYTF,TGTGCCAGCAGTTTATTGGCCGTAAACTATGGCTACACCTTC
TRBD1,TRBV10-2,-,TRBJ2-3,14,CASSGGQGSDTQYF,TGCGCCAGCAGCGGCGGACAGGGTTCAGATACGCAGTATTTT
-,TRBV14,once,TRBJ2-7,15,CASSKVLGEAYEQYF,TGTGCCAGCAGCAAAGTTCTCGGCGAGGCCTACGAGCAGTACTTC
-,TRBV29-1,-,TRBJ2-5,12,CSVESGQETQYF,TGCAGCGTTGAATCGGGGCAAGAGACCCAGTACTTC
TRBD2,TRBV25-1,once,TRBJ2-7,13,CASSEYSAGEVDF,TGTGCCAGCAGTGAATATTCGGCGGGAGAAGTGGACTTC
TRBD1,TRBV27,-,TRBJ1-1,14,CASSSRTGFAEAFF,TGTGCCAGCAGTTCCCGGACAGGGTTTGCTGAAGCTTTCTTT
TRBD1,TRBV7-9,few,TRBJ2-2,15,CASSLRGRSTGELFF,TGTGCCAGCAGCCTGAGGGGGCGAAGCACCGGGGAGCTGTTTTTT
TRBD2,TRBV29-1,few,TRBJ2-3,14,CSGSSGRGGDTQYF,TGCAGCGGATCTAGCGGGCGGGGTGGAGATACGCAGTATTTT
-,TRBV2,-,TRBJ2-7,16,CASKGLRERISYEQYF,TGTGCCAGCAAGGGTTTACGGGAGCGGATTTCCTACGAGCAGTACTTC
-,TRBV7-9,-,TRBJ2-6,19,CASSHVGTVKPSGANVLTF,TGTGCCAGCAGCCATGTAGGCACAGTGAAACCCTCTGGGGCCAACGTCCTGACTTTC
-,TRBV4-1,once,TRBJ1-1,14,CASSQDRVPPEAFF,TGCGCCAGCAGCCAAGACAGGGTCCCCCCTGAAGCTTTCTTT
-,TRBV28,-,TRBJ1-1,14,CASSLRQVNTEAFF,TGTGCCAGCAGTTTAAGACAGGTGAACACTGAAGCTTTCTTT
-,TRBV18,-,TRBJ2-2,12,CASSARAGELFF,TGTGCCAGCTCAGCCCGCGCCGGGGAGCTGTTTTTT
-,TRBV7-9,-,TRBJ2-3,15,CSSSSTGRSGDTQYF,TGTTCCAGCAGCTCTACAGGGAGAAGTGGAGATACGCAGTATTTT
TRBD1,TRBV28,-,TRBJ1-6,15,CASLTTGGNNSPLHF,TGTGCCAGTTTGACGACAGGGGGTAATAATTCACCCCTCCACTTT
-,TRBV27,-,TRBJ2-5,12,CASQGVGETQYF,TGTGCCAGCCAAGGGGTGGGCGAGACCCAGTACTTC
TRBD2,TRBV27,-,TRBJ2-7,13,CASASGGSYEQYF,TGTGCCAGCGCCAGCGGGGGTAGCTACGAGCAGTACTTC
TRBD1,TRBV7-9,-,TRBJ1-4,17,CASSTKTGGAGNEKLFF,TGTGCCAGCAGCACTAAAACAGGGGGCGCCGGTAATGAAAAACTGTTTTTT
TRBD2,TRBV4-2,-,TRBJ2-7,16,CASSPSAGTRFHEQYF,TGTGCCAGCAGCCCCTCAGCGGGGACTAGGTTCCACGAGCAGTACTTC
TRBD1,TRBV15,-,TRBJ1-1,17,CATSRDLTQGLGTEAFF,TGTGCCACCAGCAGAGATTTAACACAGGGGTTGGGCACTGAAGCTTTCTTT
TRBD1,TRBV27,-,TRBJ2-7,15,CASRGPGGAGYEQYF,TGTGCCAGCAGAGGTCCAGGGGGCGCCGGGTACGAGCAGTACTTC
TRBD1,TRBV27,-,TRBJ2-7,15,CASSFPDRVGYEQYF,TGTGCCAGCAGTTTTCCCGACAGGGTAGGGTACGAGCAGTACTTC
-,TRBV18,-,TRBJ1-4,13,CASSPNRDEKLFF,TGTGCCAGCTCACCCAACAGGGACGAAAAACTGTTTTTT
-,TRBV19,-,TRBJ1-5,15,CASLQSGNRNQPQHF,TGTGCCAGTCTTCAGTCAGGGAATAGAAATCAGCCCCAGCATTTT
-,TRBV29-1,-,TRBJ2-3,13,CSALGGSTDTQYF,TGCAGCGCCTTAGGAGGGAGCACAGATACGCAGTATTTT
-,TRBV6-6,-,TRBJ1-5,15,CASSPRGEGSQPQHF,TGTGCCAGCAGCCCACGGGGGGAGGGAAGTCAGCCCCAGCATTTT
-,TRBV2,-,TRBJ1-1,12,CASGGAGLAAFF,TGTGCCAGCGGAGGGGCAGGTTTAGCAGCTTTCTTT
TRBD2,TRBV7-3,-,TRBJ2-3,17,CASSATPSGRASDTQYF,TGTGCCAGCAGCGCTACTCCTAGCGGGAGAGCGTCAGATACGCAGTATTTT
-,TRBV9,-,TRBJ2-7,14,CASSVGLVSYEQYF,TGTGCCAGCAGCGTAGGACTAGTCTCCTACGAGCAGTACTTC
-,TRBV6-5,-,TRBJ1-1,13,CASSYRGNTEAFF,TGTGCCAGCAGTTACCGGGGGAACACTGAAGCTTTCTTT
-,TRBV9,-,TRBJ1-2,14,CASSPQGINYGYTF,TGTGCCAGCAGCCCCCAGGGGATTAACTATGGCTACACCTTC
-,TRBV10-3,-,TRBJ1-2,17,CAISEPTGGRRNYGYTF,TGTGCCATCAGTGAGCCAACCGGAGGGAGACGTAACTATGGCTACACCTTC
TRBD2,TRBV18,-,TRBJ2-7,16,CASSPQGLADAYEQYF,TGTGCCAGCTCACCCCAAGGACTAGCTGACGCCTACGAGCAGTACTTC
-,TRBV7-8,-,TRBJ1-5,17,CASSLGLFRNSNQPQHF,TGTGCCAGCAGCTTAGGACTGTTCAGAAATAGCAATCAGCCCCAGCATTTT
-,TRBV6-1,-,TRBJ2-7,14,CASSVGRGRYEQYF,TGTGCCAGCTCGGTTGGGCGGGGAAGGTACGAGCAGTACTTC
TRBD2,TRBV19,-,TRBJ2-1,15,CASSKGLAVYNEQFF,TGTGCCAGTAGTAAGGGACTAGCGGTATACAATGAGCAGTTCTTC
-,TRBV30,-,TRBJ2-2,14,CAWTLQSNTGELFF,TGTGCCTGGACTCTACAGTCGAACACCGGGGAGCTGTTTTTT
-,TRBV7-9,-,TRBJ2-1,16,CASSPTGWTADNEQFF,TGTGCCAGCAGCCCCACGGGGTGGACAGCCGACAATGAGCAGTTCTTC
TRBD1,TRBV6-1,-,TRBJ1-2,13,CASQTGWNYGYTF,TGTGCCAGTCAGACAGGGTGGAACTATGGCTACACCTTC
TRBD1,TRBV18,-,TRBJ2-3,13,CASSGQGGDTQYF,TGTGCCAGCTCGGGACAGGGAGGAGATACGCAGTATTTT
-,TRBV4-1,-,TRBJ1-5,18,CASSQESTGLGSNQPQHF,TGCGCCAGCAGCCAAGAGTCCACAGGGTTAGGAAGCAATCAGCCCCAGCATTTT
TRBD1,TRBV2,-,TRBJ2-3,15,CASLTGTGYADTQYF,TGTGCCAGCTTAACCGGGACAGGGTACGCAGATACGCAGTATTTT
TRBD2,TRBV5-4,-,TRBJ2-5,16,CASSSWTSGSGETQYF,TGTGCCAGCAGCTCCTGGACTAGCGGGAGTGGGGAGACCCAGTACTTC
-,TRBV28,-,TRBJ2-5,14,CASSSVIAAETQYF,TGTGCCAGCAGTTCGGTTATTGCGGCAGAGACCCAGTACTTC
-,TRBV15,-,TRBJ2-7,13,CATSRDRPYEQYF,TGTGCCACCAGCAGGGACAGACCCTACGAGCAGTACTTC
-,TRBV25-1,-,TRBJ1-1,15,CASSEWRRSNTEAFF,TGTGCCAGCAGTGAATGGCGCAGGTCGAACACTGAAGCTTTCTTT